In its sample, the clone carrying this TCR beta chain was seen a few times. The antigen is unknown. This record belongs to a study of T-cell memory formation after mild COVID-19. The wider study: Across donors, TCR clusters were largely donor specific.

With constant-segment primers, 5'RACE yielded cDNA libraries of TCR alpha and TCR beta that carried sample barcodes and UMIs. TCRdb redid the calling of the 5' RACE reads with MiXCR, one entry per CDR3 protein. The table lists 500,000 to 550,000 distinct CDR3 sequences, 20% of them singletons, with around 12% in the top ten. Overall study results and limits: Nothing showed for sure that second-wave clones peaking on day 37 were SARS-CoV-2 specific. Within pre-infection memory, some responding clones were found, suggesting cross-reactive memory joined.

What was sequenced was PBMCs or a T cell subset sorted from them (not recorded which). The source of this sequence is an adult woman who had mild COVID-19 (a few samples of this study predate the infection). Cell type and time point are not known.

The CDR3 DNA is TGCGCCAGCAGTCGGGGACAGGGAGGGATCTCCTACGAGCAGTACTTC. It yields the protein CASSRGQGGISYEQYF. The chain uses TRBV5-1 and TRBJ2-7; 9 bases line up with TRBD1. V lost 5 bases to trimming and J lost 0 bases; unmatched junction nucleotides: 9. CDR1 is SGHRS, CDR2 YFSETQ, per germline. The CDR3 runs 16 residues.